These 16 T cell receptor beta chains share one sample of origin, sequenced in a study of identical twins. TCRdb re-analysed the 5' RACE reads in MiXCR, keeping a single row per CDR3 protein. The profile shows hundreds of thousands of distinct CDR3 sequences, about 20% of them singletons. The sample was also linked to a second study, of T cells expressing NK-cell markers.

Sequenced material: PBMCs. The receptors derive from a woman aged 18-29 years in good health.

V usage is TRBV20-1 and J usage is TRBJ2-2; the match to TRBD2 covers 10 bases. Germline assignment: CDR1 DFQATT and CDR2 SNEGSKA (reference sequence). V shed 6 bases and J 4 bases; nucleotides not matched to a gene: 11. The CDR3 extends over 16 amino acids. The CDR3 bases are TGCAGTGCCAACCTACCCGGGACTAGCGTCACCGGGGAGCTGTTTTTT. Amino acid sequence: CSANLPGTSVTGELFF.

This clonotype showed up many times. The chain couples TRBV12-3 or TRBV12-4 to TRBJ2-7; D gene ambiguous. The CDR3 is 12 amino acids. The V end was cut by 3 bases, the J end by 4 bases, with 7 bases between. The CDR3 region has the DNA TGTGCCAGCAGTTTCTCAGGTTACGAGCAGTACTTC. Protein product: CASSFSGYEQYF.

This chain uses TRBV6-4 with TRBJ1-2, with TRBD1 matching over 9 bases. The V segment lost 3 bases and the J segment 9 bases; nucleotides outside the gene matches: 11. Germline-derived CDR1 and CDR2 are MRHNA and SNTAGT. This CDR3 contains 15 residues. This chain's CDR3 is CASSESGTGRLSYTF. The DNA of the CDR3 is TGTGCCAGCAGTGAGTCCGGGACAGGGCGCTTGAGCTACACCTTC.

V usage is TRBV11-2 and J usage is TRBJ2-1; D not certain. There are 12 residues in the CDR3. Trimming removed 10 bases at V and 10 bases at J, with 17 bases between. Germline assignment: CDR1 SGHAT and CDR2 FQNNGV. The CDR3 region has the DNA TGTGCCACCCACCCGGTTTTCGGAGAGCAGTTCTTC. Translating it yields CATHPVFGEQFF.

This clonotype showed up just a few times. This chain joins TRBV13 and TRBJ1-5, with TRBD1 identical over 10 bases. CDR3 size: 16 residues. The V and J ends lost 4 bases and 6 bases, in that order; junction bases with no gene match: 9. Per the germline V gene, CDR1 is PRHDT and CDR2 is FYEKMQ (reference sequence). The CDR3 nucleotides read TGTGCCAGCAGCTCACGCCGGGACAGGGGCGGTCAGCCCCAGCATTTT. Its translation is CASSSRRDRGGQPQHF.

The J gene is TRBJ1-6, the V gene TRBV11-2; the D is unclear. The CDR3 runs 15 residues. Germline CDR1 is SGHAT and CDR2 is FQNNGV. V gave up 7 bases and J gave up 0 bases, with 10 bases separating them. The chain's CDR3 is CASTGTNSYNSPLHF. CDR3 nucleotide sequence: TGTGCCAGCACTGGAACAAACTCCTATAATTCACCCCTCCACTTT. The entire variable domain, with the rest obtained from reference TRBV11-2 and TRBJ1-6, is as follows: EAGVAQSPRYKIIEKRQSVAFWCNPISGHATLYWYQQILGQGPKLLIQFQNNGVVDDSQLPKDRFSAERLKGVDSTLKIQPAKLEDSAVYLCASTGTNSYNSPLHFGNGTRLTVT.

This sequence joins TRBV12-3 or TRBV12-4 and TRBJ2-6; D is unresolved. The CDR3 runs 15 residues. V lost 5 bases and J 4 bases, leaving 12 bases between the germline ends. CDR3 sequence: CASSGNPGGANVLTF. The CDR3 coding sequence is TGTGCCAGCAGTGGGAATCCCGGCGGGGCCAACGTCCTGACTTTC.

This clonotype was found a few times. The CDR3 loop reads CASSVGGRGEGPEQYF. The DNA for the CDR3 is TGTGCCAGCAGCGTAGGAGGGCGGGGCGAGGGCCCCGAGCAGTACTTC. The chain has TRBV9 and TRBJ2-7, with D possibly matching TRBD2 (6 bases). CDR1 and CDR2 (germline): SGDLS, YYNGEE. The CDR3 is 16 residues long. V dropped 0 bases and J dropped 6 bases, with 19 bases sitting between them.

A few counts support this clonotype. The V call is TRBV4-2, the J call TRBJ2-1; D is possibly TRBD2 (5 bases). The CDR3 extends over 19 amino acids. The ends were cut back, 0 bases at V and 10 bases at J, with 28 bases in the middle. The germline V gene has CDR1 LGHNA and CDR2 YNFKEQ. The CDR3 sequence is CASSQEPPRSAARVIEQFF. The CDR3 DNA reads TGTGCCAGCAGCCAAGAACCCCCAAGGTCAGCGGCGAGAGTCATCGAGCAGTTCTTC.

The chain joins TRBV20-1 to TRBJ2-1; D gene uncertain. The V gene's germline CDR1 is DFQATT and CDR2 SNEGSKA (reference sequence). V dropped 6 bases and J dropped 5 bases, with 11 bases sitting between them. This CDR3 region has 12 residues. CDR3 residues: CSAPTGNNEQFF. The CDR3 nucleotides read TGCAGTGCCCCGACTGGAAACAATGAGCAGTTCTTC.

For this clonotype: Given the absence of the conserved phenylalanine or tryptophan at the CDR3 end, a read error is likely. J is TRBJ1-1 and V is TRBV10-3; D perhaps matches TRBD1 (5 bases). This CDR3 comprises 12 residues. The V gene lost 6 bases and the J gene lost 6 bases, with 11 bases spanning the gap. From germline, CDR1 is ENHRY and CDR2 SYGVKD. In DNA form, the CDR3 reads TGTGCCATCAGAAACGACAGATCTGAAGCTTTCTCT. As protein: CAIRNDRSEAFS.

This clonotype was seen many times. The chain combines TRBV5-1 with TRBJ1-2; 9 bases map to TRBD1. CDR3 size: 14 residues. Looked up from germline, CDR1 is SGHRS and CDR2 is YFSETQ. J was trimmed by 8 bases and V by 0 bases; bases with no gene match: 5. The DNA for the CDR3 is TGCGCCAGCAGCTTGGCCGGGACAGGGTACGGCTACACCTTC. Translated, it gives CASSLAGTGYGYTF.

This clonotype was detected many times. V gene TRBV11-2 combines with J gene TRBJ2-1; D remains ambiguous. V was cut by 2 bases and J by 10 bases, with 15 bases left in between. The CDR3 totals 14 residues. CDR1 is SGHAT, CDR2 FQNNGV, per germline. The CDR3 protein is CASSLTPQFREQFF. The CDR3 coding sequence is TGTGCCAGCAGCTTAACCCCCCAATTCAGGGAGCAGTTCTTC.

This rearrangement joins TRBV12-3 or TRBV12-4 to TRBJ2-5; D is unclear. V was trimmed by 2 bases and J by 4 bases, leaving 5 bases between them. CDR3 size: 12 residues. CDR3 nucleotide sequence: TGTGCCAGCAGTTTATTGTTAGAGACCCAGTACTTC. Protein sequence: CASSLLLETQYF.

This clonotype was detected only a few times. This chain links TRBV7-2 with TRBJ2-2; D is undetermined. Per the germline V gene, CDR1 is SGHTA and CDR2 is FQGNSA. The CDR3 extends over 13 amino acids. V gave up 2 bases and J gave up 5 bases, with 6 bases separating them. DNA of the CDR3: TGTGCCAGCAGCTTAATCGCGACCGGGGAGCTGTTTTTT. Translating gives CASSLIATGELFF.

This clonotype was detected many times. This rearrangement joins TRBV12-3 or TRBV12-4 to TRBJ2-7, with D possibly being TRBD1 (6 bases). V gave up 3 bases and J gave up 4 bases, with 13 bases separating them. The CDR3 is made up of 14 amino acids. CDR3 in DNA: TGTGCCAGCAGTTTTGTTACAGGGCAGTACGAGCAGTACTTC. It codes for CASSFVTGQYEQYF.